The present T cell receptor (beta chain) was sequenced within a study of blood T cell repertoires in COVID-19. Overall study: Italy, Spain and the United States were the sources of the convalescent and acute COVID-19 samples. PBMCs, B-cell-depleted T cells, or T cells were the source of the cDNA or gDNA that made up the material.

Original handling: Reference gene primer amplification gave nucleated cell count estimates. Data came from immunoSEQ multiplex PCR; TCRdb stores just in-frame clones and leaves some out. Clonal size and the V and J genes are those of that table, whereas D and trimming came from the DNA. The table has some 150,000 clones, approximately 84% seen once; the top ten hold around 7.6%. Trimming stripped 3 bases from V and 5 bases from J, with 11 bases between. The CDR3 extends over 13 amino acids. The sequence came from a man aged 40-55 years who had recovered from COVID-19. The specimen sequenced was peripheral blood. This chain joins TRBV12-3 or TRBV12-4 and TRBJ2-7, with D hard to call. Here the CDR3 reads CASSLELVDEQYF. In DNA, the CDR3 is TGTGCCAGCAGTTTGGAGTTGGTCGACGAGCAGTACTTC.